One sample yielded the 30 T cell receptor beta chains listed below, sequenced in a study of shared clonotypes between healthy human individuals. CD45RO-negative, CCR7-selected cells formed the naive CD8 fraction, which excluded terminally differentiated effector memory CD45RA+ cells. The assay was immunoSEQ multiplex PCR, and TCRdb's table has in-frame clones only and misses some. The sample includes roughly 2,000,000 clones, 90% to 95% seen only once; the top ten take about 1.6%. The sequenced sample was naive CD8+ T cells from PBMCs. These receptors were obtained from a man younger than 35 in good health. Some clones in this sample may be carry-over from other donors' samples.

This clone was recorded once. J is TRBJ1-2 and V is TRBV5-6; 9 bases align to TRBD1. Germline CDR1 SGHDT, CDR2 YYEEEE. J was trimmed by 3 bases and V by 2 bases; bases with no gene match: 5. The CDR3 spans 15 residues. The DNA for the CDR3 is TGTGCCAGCAGCTTCGGACAGGGGCGAGACTATGGCTACACCTTC. Its protein product is CASSFGQGRDYGYTF.

This rearrangement joins TRBV27 to TRBJ2-2, with 7 bases identical to TRBD1. Germline-derived CDR1 and CDR2 are MNHEY and SMNVEV (reference sequence). Trimming cost V 2 bases and J 0 bases; bases outside gene matches: 3. The CDR3 totals 16 residues. CDR3 loop: CASSLRGRSNTGELFF. DNA of the CDR3: TGTGCCAGCAGTTTAAGGGGGCGGTCGAACACCGGGGAGCTGTTTTTT.

The rearrangement joins TRBV27 to TRBJ2-2; D possibly matches TRBD1 or TRBD2 (5 bases each). V was cut by 3 bases and J by 6 bases, with 17 bases left in between. CDR1 and CDR2 from the germline V gene are MNHEY and SMNVEV (reference sequence). The CDR3 consists of 16 residues. This CDR3 reads CASSFLARAGAGELFF. Here the CDR3 DNA reads TGTGCCAGCAGTTTCCTAGCCAGGGCCGGCGCCGGGGAGCTGTTTTTT.

The chain joins TRBV14 to TRBJ2-1; 10 bases are shared with TRBD2. This CDR3 is built from 14 residues. Germline V gene lookup returns CDR1 SGHDN and CDR2 FVKESK. J gave up 6 bases and V 8 bases, and 7 bases lay outside the gene matches. CDR3 DNA sequence: TGTGCCAGCGGAGCGGGAGGGGGGGGCAATGAGCAGTTCTTC. This translates into CASGAGGGGNEQFF.

The V and J genes are TRBV28 and TRBJ2-7; D may be TRBD2 (6 bases). V was clipped by 2 bases and J by 5 bases, with 7 bases between them. The CDR3 runs 12 residues. Germline-derived CDR1 and CDR2 are MDHEN and SYDVKM. The CDR3 is CASSLRRDEQYF. In nucleotides, the CDR3 is TGTGCCAGCAGTTTAAGGAGGGACGAGCAGTACTTC.

This clone showed up just once. The rearrangement links TRBV19 to TRBJ1-5, with 7 bases aligning to TRBD1. Germline V lookup: CDR1 LNHDA, CDR2 SQIVND (reference sequence). The V segment lost 3 bases and the J segment 7 bases; nucleotides outside the gene matches: 9. This CDR3 comprises 15 residues. For the CDR3, the DNA is TGTGCCAGTAGTATCCGTACAGGGGCAGGCCAGCCCCAGCATTTT. It codes for CASSIRTGAGQPQHF.

This chain connects TRBV7-2 to TRBJ2-7; D perhaps matches TRBD2 (5 bases). This CDR3 comprises 11 residues. Trimming took 6 bases from V and 4 from J, leaving 7 bases between them. Germline lookup yields CDR1 SGHTA and CDR2 FQGNSA. The DNA for the CDR3 is TGTGCCAGCAGGGAGGCTTACGAGCAGTACTTC. Encoded protein: CASREAYEQYF.

This sequence joins TRBV6-5 and TRBJ2-7, with D possibly called TRBD1 or TRBD2 (5 bases each). The CDR3 is 14 residues long. V lost 2 bases, J lost 7 bases, and 15 bases lay in between. Germline CDR1 reads MNHEY; CDR2 reads SVGAGI. In DNA, the CDR3 is TGTGCCAGCAGTTACGTCGGGACCCCCGAAGAGCAGTACTTC. Protein sequence: CASSYVGTPEEQYF.

This clone was observed a single time. The chain recombines TRBV4-1 with TRBJ2-5, with unresolved D. The CDR3 covers 14 residues. Germline V gene sequence: CDR1 MGHRA, CDR2 YSYEKL. The V and J ends lost 8 bases and 4 bases respectively, with 17 bases between them. The CDR3, as DNA: TGCGCCAGCGGGCCCCGGGCCGCCCCAGAGACCCAGTACTTC. It yields the protein CASGPRAAPETQYF.

As DNA, the CDR3 is TGTGCCAGCAGCTACTCCGGGCCCGAGCAGTACTTC. Translated, it gives CASSYSGPEQYF. The chain carries TRBV7-9 and TRBJ2-7, with D unclear. The CDR3 totals 12 residues. Germline CDR1 is SEHNR and CDR2 is FQNEAQ (reference sequence). V lost 4 bases to trimming and J lost 6 bases, with 10 bases between them.

The chain couples TRBV27 to TRBJ2-7; 11 bases are shared with TRBD1. Germline assignment: CDR1 MNHEY and CDR2 SMNVEV (reference sequence). This CDR3 region has 14 residues. Germline trimming cut 6 bases from V and 5 bases from J; bases unmatched to any gene: 6. This CDR3 is CASRRGQGANEQYF. The CDR3 DNA follows: TGTGCCAGCAGACGTGGACAGGGGGCAAACGAGCAGTACTTC.

In its sample, this clone was seen once. The chain uses TRBV4-3 and TRBJ1-3; no firm D call. Germline CDR1 LGHNA, CDR2 YSLEER. V was clipped by 0 bases and J by 2 bases, with 14 bases between them. The CDR3 sequence is 17 residues long. CDR3 loop: CASSQDRRRRAGNTIYF. The CDR3 DNA sequence: TGCGCCAGCAGCCAAGATCGACGGAGAAGGGCTGGAAACACCATATATTTT.

The genes are TRBV19 and TRBJ2-7; 10 bases align to TRBD1. V shed 2 bases, J shed 1 base, and the junction held 5 bases outside the gene matches. Germline CDR1 and CDR2: LNHDA and SQIVND (reference sequence). This CDR3 spans 16 amino acids. CDR3 in DNA: TGTGCCAGTAGTATATACGGACAGGGGGGATCCTACGAGCAGTACTTC. Its protein is CASSIYGQGGSYEQYF.

The chain couples TRBV29-1 to TRBJ2-7, with D possibly TRBD2 on 6 matching bases. CDR1 is SQVTM and CDR2 is ANQGSEA in the germline V gene. The length of the CDR3 is 13 residues. V dropped 6 bases and J dropped 0 bases, with 12 bases sitting between them. The CDR3 DNA reads as TGCAGCGTGCTGGGAGGAATCTCCTACGAGCAGTACTTC. Protein: CSVLGGISYEQYF.

The chain joins TRBV30 to TRBJ2-1; D is unclear. The germline CDR1 and CDR2 sequences are GTSNPN and SVGIG (reference sequence). CDR3 length: 14 amino acids. The V gene lost 2 bases and the J gene lost 0 bases, with 8 bases spanning the gap. The CDR3 DNA sequence: TGTGCCTGGAGTTTCGTCGGCTCCTACAATGAGCAGTTCTTC. Amino acids: CAWSFVGSYNEQFF.

This sequence joins TRBV6-1 and TRBJ2-3; 7 bases are a match to TRBD1. Germline CDR1 and CDR2: MNHNS and SASEGT. With V trimmed by 3 bases and J by 2 bases, 2 bases remained unmatched. The CDR3 covers 14 residues. Here the CDR3 DNA reads TGTGCCAGCAGTGAGGGGACAGTCACAGATACGCAGTATTTT. It yields the protein CASSEGTVTDTQYF.

V usage is TRBV5-5 and J usage is TRBJ1-4; a possible D gene is TRBD1 (5 bases). This CDR3 has 19 amino acids. V lost 1 base and J lost 6, with 25 bases in between. Germline-derived CDR1 and CDR2 are SGHKS and YYEKEE (reference sequence). CDR3 sequence: CASSLFYRRADSPYEKLFF. The CDR3 DNA follows: TGTGCCAGCAGCTTGTTTTACCGCCGTGCCGACAGCCCATATGAAAAACTGTTTTTT.

J is TRBJ1-4 and V is TRBV27; 7 bases are a match to TRBD1. The germline gives CDR1 MNHEY, CDR2 SMNVEV (reference sequence). J gave up 5 bases and V 5 bases, and 11 bases lay outside the gene matches. This CDR3 is built from 16 residues. CDR3 sequence: CASSNHDRVGNEKLFF. The CDR3 nucleotides are TGTGCCAGCAGTAACCACGACAGGGTCGGCAATGAAAAACTGTTTTTT.

The chain employs TRBV10-1 and TRBJ2-7; TRBD2 matches 11 bases. V shed 5 bases and J 7 bases; nucleotides not matched to a gene: 10. The CDR3 has 15 residues. Germline-derived CDR1 and CDR2 are WNHNN and SYGVQD (reference sequence). CDR3 loop: CASSSITSGRSEQYF. In DNA form, the CDR3 reads TGCGCCAGCAGTTCAATAACTAGCGGGAGAAGTGAGCAGTACTTC.

The rearrangement uses TRBV4-2 and TRBJ2-1; D gene uncertain. This CDR3 has 18 amino acids. V shed 0 bases and J shed 0 bases, with 15 bases lying between them. CDR1 and CDR2 (germline): LGHNA, YNFKEQ. As DNA, the CDR3 is TGTGCCAGCAGCCAAGATTCGGTTAGGGTAGACTCCTACAATGAGCAGTTCTTC. It yields the protein CASSQDSVRVDSYNEQFF.

The chain carries TRBV28 and TRBJ2-5; maybe TRBD2 (7 bases). CDR3 length: 16 residues. The V and J ends lost 6 bases and 4 bases respectively, with 21 bases between them. The germline V gene has CDR1 MDHEN and CDR2 SYDVKM. The CDR3 coding sequence is TGTGCCAGCAGCCCCCTAAAGGGAGGGGGAGGAGAGACCCAGTACTTC. Protein product: CASSPLKGGGGETQYF.

The chain employs TRBV14 and TRBJ1-5; D remains unclear. Germline CDR1 is SGHDN and CDR2 is FVKESK. The V and J ends lost 1 base and 10 bases respectively, with 20 bases between them. The CDR3 loop spans 16 amino acids. The CDR3 region is CASSQGGFGYSGPQHF. CDR3 nucleotide sequence: TGTGCCAGCAGCCAAGGAGGATTTGGATATTCGGGTCCCCAGCATTTT.

The genes are TRBV11-2 and TRBJ2-1; 7 nucleotides agree with TRBD2. This CDR3 contains 16 residues. Germline loops: CDR1 SGHAT, CDR2 FQNNGV. The junction had 11 bases not matched to a gene; V was cut back by 5 bases and J by 4 bases. In DNA form, the CDR3 reads TGTGCCAGCAGCCTAGGGCGGGGGAGAAGGTACAATGAGCAGTTCTTC. As protein: CASSLGRGRRYNEQFF.

This rearrangement joins TRBV6-5 to TRBJ1-2; 7 positions match TRBD1. Germline CDR1 reads MNHEY; CDR2 reads SVGAGI. This CDR3 is 12 amino acids long. With 6 bases clipped from V and 11 bases from J, the junction kept 9 bases outside the gene matches. The CDR3 nucleotides read TGTGCCAGCAGCACCGGGACAGAGGCTTACACCTTC. Amino acid sequence: CASSTGTEAYTF.

This clone was observed a single time. The J gene is TRBJ1-2, the V gene TRBV6-5; the match to TRBD1 covers 7 bases. The CDR3 is 15 amino acids. CDR1 is MNHEY and CDR2 is SVGAGI in the germline V gene. V was clipped by 2 bases and J by 4 bases; unmatched bases: 7. The CDR3 is CASSYQGGAGYGYTF. CDR3 nucleotides: TGTGCCAGCAGTTACCAGGGGGGCGCGGGCTATGGCTACACCTTC.

V and J are TRBV9 and TRBJ2-1; tentatively, D is TRBD2 (6 bases). The CDR3 consists of 14 residues. The V and J ends lost 4 bases and 4 bases respectively, with 12 bases between them. The germline gives CDR1 SGDLS, CDR2 YYNGEE. In nucleotides, the CDR3 is TGTGCCAGCAGCCCAGGAGGGCGATACAATGAGCAGTTCTTC. This codes for CASSPGGRYNEQFF.

The chain combines TRBV7-9 with TRBJ1-1, with TRBD1 identical over 10 bases. Germline CDR1 is SEHNR and CDR2 is FQNEAQ (reference sequence). CDR3 length: 17 residues. Losses at the gene ends were 4 bases for V and 0 bases for J; bases not matched to a gene: 8. DNA of the CDR3: TGTGCCAGCAGCTCTCGGGACAGGGGATCGGTGAACACTGAAGCTTTCTTT. Translated, it gives CASSSRDRGSVNTEAFF. The full variable domain, its missing parts supplied by reference TRBV7-9 and TRBJ1-1, is DTGVSQNPRHKITKRGQNVTFRCDPISEHNRLYWYRQTLGQGPEFLTYFQNEAQLEKSRLLSDRFSAERPKGSFSTLEIQRTEQGDSAMYLCASSSRDRGSVNTEAFFGQGTRLTVV.

The rearrangement joins TRBV7-9 to TRBJ2-5; 10 positions match TRBD2. CDR1 SEHNR and CDR2 FQNEAQ come from the germline V gene (reference sequence). The V segment lost 5 bases and the J segment 5 bases; nucleotides outside the gene matches: 14. This CDR3 has 17 residues. For the CDR3, the DNA is TGTGCCAGCAGCGCGACGGTAGCGGGAGGAGGTAGGGAGACCCAGTACTTC. Translated: CASSATVAGGGRETQYF.

The V gene is TRBV11-2, the J gene TRBJ2-2, with no clear D. The V end lost 0 bases, the J end lost 6 bases, and 8 bases lay between the germline ends. Germline loops: CDR1 SGHAT, CDR2 FQNNGV. The CDR3 is made up of 14 amino acids. The CDR3 loop reads CASSLERLAGELFF. CDR3 nucleotides: TGTGCCAGCAGCTTAGAAAGGCTAGCCGGGGAGCTGTTTTTT.

In this sample, this clone turned up once. V and J are TRBV4-1 and TRBJ2-1, with D perhaps assigned TRBD1 or TRBD2 (7 bases each). CDR1 and CDR2 from the germline V gene are MGHRA and YSYEKL. There are 16 residues in the CDR3. Trimming pared 4 bases from V and 6 bases from J, leaving 19 bases between. CDR3: CASSPGGREGPNEQFF. In nucleotides, the CDR3 is TGCGCCAGCAGCCCAGGGGGGAGGGAGGGCCCCAATGAGCAGTTCTTC.